There are many counts of the clone carrying this T cell receptor (beta chain). TCRdb ran MiXCR on the PCR reads and lists one entry per CDR3 protein. The sample lists approximately 680,000 distinct CDR3 sequences, around 25% occurring once. The data belong to a study of molecular identifiers for immune sequencing clone quantification. The ends lost 1 base at V and 2 bases at J; junction bases unmatched: 0. Germline V CDR1 and CDR2: DFQATT, SNEGSKA (reference sequence). The CDR3 contains 14 residues. This TCR derives from a human donor in good health. Some libraries in this study had Jurkat cell RNA spiked in. The sequenced sample consisted of naive CD8+ T cells from blood, with Jurkat cell RNA spiked in. The subset denotes: FACS-sorted CD8+CD4-CCR7+CD45RA+ naive T cells. The rearrangement links TRBV20-1 to TRBJ1-5; 9 bases align to TRBD1. The CDR3, as DNA: TGCAGTGCTAGAGGGACAGGGGGCAATCAGCCCCAGCATTTT. Translated: CSARGTGGNQPQHF.